Listed below are T cell receptor beta chains from one sample, sequenced in a study of identical twins. TCRdb re-called the 5' RACE reads through MiXCR, storing one row per CDR3 protein. Here the sample spans just under 650,000 distinct CDR3 sequences, 7.1% being singletons. The same data also went into a second study, on yellow fever vaccine responses in identical twins.

Sample: PBMCs. These receptors came from a woman between 18 and 29 years old in good health. CDR3s include the opening cysteine and the closing phenylalanine or tryptophan.

TRBJ2-5	TRBV20-1	CSARQGSQETQYF
TRBJ2-1	TRBV5-5	CASSGYRVGGRAYNEQFF
TRBJ2-2	TRBV20-1	CSGTSGANTGELFF
TRBJ2-5	TRBV5-1	CASRSSGGQETQYF
TRBJ1-4	TRBV4-1	CASSQGDRDNEKLFF
TRBJ1-5	TRBV5-1	CASSLARQATSNQPQHF
TRBJ1-5	TRBV21-1	CASSKASRNQPQHF
TRBJ1-4	TRBV18	CASKTGGDEKLFF
TRBJ1-6	TRBV12-3/TRBV12-4	CASSFTGGPDSPLHF
TRBJ1-1	TRBV7-8	CASSLQRMNTEAFF
TRBJ2-2	TRBV11-2	CASSPGAGHYTGELFF
TRBJ2-1	TRBV5-1	CASSLGQGPYNEQFF
TRBJ2-2	TRBV6-1	CASMGGLARTGELFF
TRBJ2-1	TRBV6-1	CASRTGQINNEQFF
TRBJ1-6	TRBV7-3	CASSFGVGSSSPLHF
TRBJ2-1	TRBV11-3	CASSHLPSFSYNEQFF
TRBJ1-5	TRBV6-5	CASSYALAQHF
TRBJ2-7	TRBV12-3/TRBV12-4	CASSSQDGTRSYEQYF
TRBJ1-5	TRBV20-1	CSASGWGGDDNQPQHF
TRBJ1-5	TRBV20-1	CSARAVTGAKNQPQHF
TRBJ2-5	TRBV29-1	CSVGGRRDRKETQYF
TRBJ2-1	TRBV20-1	CSAKAQVNEQFF